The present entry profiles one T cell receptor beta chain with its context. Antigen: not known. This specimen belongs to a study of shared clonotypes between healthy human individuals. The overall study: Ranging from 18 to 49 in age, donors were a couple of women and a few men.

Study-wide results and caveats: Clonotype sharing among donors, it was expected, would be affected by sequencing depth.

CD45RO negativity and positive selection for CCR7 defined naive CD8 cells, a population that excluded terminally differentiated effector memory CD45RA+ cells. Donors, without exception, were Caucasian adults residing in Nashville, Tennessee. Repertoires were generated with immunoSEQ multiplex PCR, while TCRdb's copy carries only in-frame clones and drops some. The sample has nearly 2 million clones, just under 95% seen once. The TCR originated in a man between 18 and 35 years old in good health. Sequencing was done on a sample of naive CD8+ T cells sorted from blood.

The CDR3 protein is CASSEGIKQYF. The CDR3, as DNA: TGTGCCAGCAGCGAGGGAATTAAGCAGTACTTC. The chain combines TRBV9 with TRBJ2-7, with unresolved D. The CDR3 length is 11 residues. Germline lookup yields CDR1 SGDLS and CDR2 YYNGEE. The V and J ends lost 3 bases and 8 bases respectively, with 9 bases between them.